A selection of T cell receptor beta chains follows, all from one sample in a study of blood T cells in healthy people across ages. MiXCR was run by TCRdb on the 5' RACE reads, yielding one entry per CDR3 protein. The sample lists about 1.5 million distinct CDR3 sequences, approximately 40% occurring once. Material: blood. These receptors were collected from a woman between 18 and 29 years old in good health. Each CDR3 is given with its conserved first and last residue. D genes are given only for firm matches. Clone size, where shown, is once, few, many, or a class for clones that have expanded.

>few|-|TRBJ2-3|TRBV3-1
TGTGCCAGCAGCCAGCAACAGGGATTCACAGATACGCAGTATTTT
CASSQQQGFTDTQYF
>-|-|TRBJ2-3|TRBV20-1
TGCAGTGCGTTGACTCCCAGGGAACCAGATACGCAGTATTTT
CSALTPREPDTQYF
>-|TRBD2|TRBJ2-1|TRBV2
TGTGCCAGCAGTGATGCCGGGAGGGCCACCTACAATGAGCAGTTCTTC
CASSDAGRATYNEQFF
>few|TRBD1|TRBJ2-3|TRBV28
TGTGCCAGCAGCCCCTCGGGACAGGGAATACACACGCAGTATTTT
CASSPSGQGIHTQYF
>-|TRBD1|TRBJ2-2|TRBV6-6
TGTGCCAGCAGTCACGCCCGGACAGGGTCCGGGGAGCTGTTTTTT
CASSHARTGSGELFF
>few|TRBD2|TRBJ2-7|TRBV7-9
TGTGCCAGCAGCCCAATAGCGGGGGCCTTAGGATACGAGCAGTACTTC
CASSPIAGALGYEQYF
>-|-|TRBJ2-7|TRBV5-5
TGTGCCAGCAGCTGGGGGAAGACAGATACCTACGAGCAGTACTTC
CASSWGKTDTYEQYF
>-|TRBD1|TRBJ1-2|TRBV4-1
TGCGCCAGCAGCATACGTAGACAGGGGGCGGAGGGCTACACCTTC
CASSIRRQGAEGYTF
>-|-|TRBJ1-1|TRBV6-5
TGTGCCAGCCTCGGTGGGGGGCGAATTGAAGCTTTCTTT
CASLGGGRIEAFF
>-|-|TRBJ2-7|TRBV9
TGTGCCAGCAGCCTCGGTAACTCGGGGGCCTACGAGCAGTACTTC
CASSLGNSGAYEQYF
>-|-|TRBJ2-7|TRBV20-1
TGCAGTGCTAGGAAACCAGGGTCCCCGGCCTACGAGCAGTACTTC
CSARKPGSPAYEQYF
>-|-|TRBJ1-2|TRBV3-1
TGTGCCAGCAGCCGGAGGGCCGAAGAGGGCTACACCTTC
CASSRRAEEGYTF
>-|-|TRBJ1-5|TRBV28
TGTGCCAGCAGTTTATTCCGTTCGGGGCGTCAGCCCCAGCATTTT
CASSLFRSGRQPQHF
>-|-|TRBJ2-7|TRBV7-9
TGTGCCAGCAGCCGCTGGGCAGCGGTCTACGAGCAGTACTTC
CASSRWAAVYEQYF
>-|TRBD2|TRBJ2-1|TRBV3-1
TGTGCCAGCAGCCGGCGGGAGGCGAGCTCCTACAATGAGCAGTTCTTC
CASSRREASSYNEQFF
>-|TRBD1|TRBJ2-3|TRBV6-5
TGTGCCAGCAGTTCTTCCTGGGACAGGGGGCGATGGGGGACAGATACGCAGTATTTT
CASSSSWDRGRWGTDTQYF
>-|-|TRBJ2-3|TRBV29-1
TGCAGCGTCGCCGGGGCCGGAGATACGCAGTATTTT
CSVAGAGDTQYF
>-|-|TRBJ2-3|TRBV21-1
TGTGCCAGCAGCAAATGCGGGCACAGGGACACAGATACGCAGTATTTT
CASSKCGHRDTDTQYF
>-|TRBD2|TRBJ2-1|TRBV6-6
TGTGCCAGCAGTCCTCGACTAGCGGGAGTCTACAATGAGCAGTTCTTC
CASSPRLAGVYNEQFF
>many|TRBD2|TRBJ2-3|TRBV9
TGTGCCAGCAGCGTAGGGCTAGCGGGGGTTACAGATACGCAGTATTTT
CASSVGLAGVTDTQYF